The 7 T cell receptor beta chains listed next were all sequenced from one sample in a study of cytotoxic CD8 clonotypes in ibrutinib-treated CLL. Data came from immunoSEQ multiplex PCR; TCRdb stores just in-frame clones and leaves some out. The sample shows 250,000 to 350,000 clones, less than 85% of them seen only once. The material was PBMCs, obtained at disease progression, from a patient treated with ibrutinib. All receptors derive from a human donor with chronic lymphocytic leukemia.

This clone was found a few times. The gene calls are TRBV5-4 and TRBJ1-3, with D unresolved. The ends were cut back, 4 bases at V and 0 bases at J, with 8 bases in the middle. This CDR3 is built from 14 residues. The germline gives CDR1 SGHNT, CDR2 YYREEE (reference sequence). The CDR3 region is CASSQTGSGNTIYF. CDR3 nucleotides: TGTGCCAGCAGCCAGACGGGCTCTGGAAACACCATATATTTT.

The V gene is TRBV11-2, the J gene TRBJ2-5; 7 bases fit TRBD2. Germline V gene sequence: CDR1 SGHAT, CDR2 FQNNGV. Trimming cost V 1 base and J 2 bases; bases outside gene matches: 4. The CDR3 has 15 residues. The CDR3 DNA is TGTGCCAGCAGCTTAGGGGGGGGACGGCAAGAGACCCAGTACTTC. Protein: CASSLGGGRQETQYF.

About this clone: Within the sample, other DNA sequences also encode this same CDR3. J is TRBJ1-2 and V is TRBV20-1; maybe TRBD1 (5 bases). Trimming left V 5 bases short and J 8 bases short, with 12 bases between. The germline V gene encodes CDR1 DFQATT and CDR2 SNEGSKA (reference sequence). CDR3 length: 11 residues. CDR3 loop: CSAVWRGGYTF. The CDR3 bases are TGCAGTGCTGTGTGGCGGGGCGGCTACACCTTC.

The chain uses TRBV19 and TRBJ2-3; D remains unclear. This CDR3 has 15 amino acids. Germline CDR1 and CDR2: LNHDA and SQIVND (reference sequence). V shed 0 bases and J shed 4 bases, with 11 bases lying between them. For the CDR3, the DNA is TGTGCCAGTAGTATAGAGGCCCCTCGGGCAGATACGCAGTATTTT. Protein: CASSIEAPRADTQYF.

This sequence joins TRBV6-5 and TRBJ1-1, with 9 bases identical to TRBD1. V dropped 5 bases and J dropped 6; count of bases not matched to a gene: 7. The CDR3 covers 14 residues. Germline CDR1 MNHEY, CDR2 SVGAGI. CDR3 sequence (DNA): TGTGCCAGCAGTACACCGGGACAGGGCCCTGAAGCTTTCTTT. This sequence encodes CASSTPGQGPEAFF.

CDR3 DNA sequence: TGCGCCAGCAGCTTGGGGACAGGGTGGGACTATGGCTACACCTTC. It specifies CASSLGTGWDYGYTF. The chain links TRBV5-1 to TRBJ1-2; TRBD1 matches at 8 bases. Losses at the gene ends were 0 bases for V and 3 bases for J; bases not matched to a gene: 4. CDR3 size: 15 residues. CDR1 and CDR2 (germline): SGHRS, YFSETQ.

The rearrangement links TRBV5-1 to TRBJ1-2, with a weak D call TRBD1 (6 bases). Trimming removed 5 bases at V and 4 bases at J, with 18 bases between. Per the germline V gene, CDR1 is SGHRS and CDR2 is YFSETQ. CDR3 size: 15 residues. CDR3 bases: TGCGCCAGCAGTCCCATTACACAGGGCCCCTATGGCTACACCTTC. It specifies CASSPITQGPYGYTF.